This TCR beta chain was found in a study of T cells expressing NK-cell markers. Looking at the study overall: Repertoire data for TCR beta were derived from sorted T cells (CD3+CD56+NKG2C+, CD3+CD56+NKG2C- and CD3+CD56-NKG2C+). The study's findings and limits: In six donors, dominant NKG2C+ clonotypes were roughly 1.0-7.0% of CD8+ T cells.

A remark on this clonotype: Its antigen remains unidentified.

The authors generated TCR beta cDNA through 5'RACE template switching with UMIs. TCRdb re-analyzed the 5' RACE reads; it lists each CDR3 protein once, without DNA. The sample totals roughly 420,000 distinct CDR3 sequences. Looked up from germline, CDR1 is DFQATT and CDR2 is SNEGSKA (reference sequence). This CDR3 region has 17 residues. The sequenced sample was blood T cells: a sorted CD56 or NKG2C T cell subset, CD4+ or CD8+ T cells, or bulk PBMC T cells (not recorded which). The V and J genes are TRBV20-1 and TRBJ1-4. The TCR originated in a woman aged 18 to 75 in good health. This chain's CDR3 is CSAINPILGQGGEKLFF.